This T cell receptor (beta chain) was obtained from a study of PD-L1 blockade in urothelial cancer. Across the whole study: Samples came from 3 weeks, at the second dose, and 6 weeks into treatment. Study conclusions and caveats: When pretreatment blood TCR clonality was below the median, it predicted better survival.

V lost 4 bases and J lost 6; bases outside the gene matches: 6. From germline, CDR1 is LNHDA and CDR2 SQIVND (reference sequence). CDR3 size: 14 residues. PCRs each included synthetic TCR analog templates spiked in. Some clones are missing from TCRdb's copy, which holds only in-frame ones; the method was immunoSEQ multiplex PCR. The sample holds tens of thousands of clones; more than 75% are singletons and the top ten take approximately 15%. Documented time point: pretreatment peripheral blood. Worth noting for this clone: Its antigen is currently unknown.

The rearrangement joins TRBV19 to TRBJ2-3; 8 nucleotides agree with TRBD1. The input for sequencing was PBMCs, taken around atezolizumab (anti-PD-L1) treatment. This clonotype originated in a man in his sixties with urothelial cancer. CDR3 DNA sequence: TGTGCCAGTAGTAGTACAGGGGGGAGGGATACGCAGTATTTT. It codes for CASSSTGGRDTQYF.